The 24 T cell receptor beta chains reported below all come from one sample, sequenced in a study of blood T cell repertoires in COVID-19. The method was immunoSEQ multiplex PCR; TCRdb's version includes in-frame clones alone and lacks a portion of them. The repertoire holds fewer than 120,000 clones, approximately 82% seen once, with 3.8% in the top ten. Sequenced sample: peripheral blood. Receptors originate from a woman over 75 with acute or convalescent COVID-19.

The CDR3 sequence is CASSYGTGAQETQYF. The CDR3 nucleotides are TGTGCCAGCAGTTACGGGACAGGGGCCCAAGAGACCCAGTACTTC. V and J are TRBV5-5 and TRBJ2-5, with 10 nucleotides matching TRBD1. Trimming cost V 5 bases and J 1 base; bases outside gene matches: 5. Germline V gives CDR1 SGHKS, CDR2 YYEKEE (reference sequence). CDR3 length equals 15 residues.

The rearrangement links TRBV11-2 to TRBJ1-5; no firm D call. The V end lost 2 bases, the J end lost 8 bases, and 16 bases lay between the germline ends. The germline CDR1 and CDR2 sequences are SGHAT and FQNNGV. The CDR3 runs to 15 residues. The chain's CDR3 is CASSLMPVANEPQHF. CDR3 coding DNA: TGTGCCAGCAGCTTAATGCCCGTCGCTAATGAGCCCCAGCATTTT.

This chain uses TRBV30 with TRBJ1-2; D gene uncertain. The germline V and J ends were trimmed by 3 bases and 8 bases, with 19 bases remaining between them. The CDR3 runs 14 residues. The germline V gene has CDR1 GTSNPN and CDR2 SVGIG (reference sequence). The CDR3 bases are TGTGCCTGGAGCACCTTAACATTGACGGGGGGCTACACCTTC. Amino acid sequence: CAWSTLTLTGGYTF.

This chain links TRBV7-2 with TRBJ1-3; TRBD1 matches 8 bases. CDR3 length equals 15 residues. CDR1 SGHTA and CDR2 FQGNSA come from the germline V gene. After removal of 3 bases from V and 0 bases from J, the junction contained 1 base not matched to a gene. The CDR3 DNA reads as TGTGCCAGCAGCTTCACAGGGGGCTCTGGAAACACCATATATTTT. Translated: CASSFTGGSGNTIYF. Combining the CDR3 with reference TRBV7-2 and TRBJ1-3 gives the whole variable domain GAGVSQSPSNKVTEKGKDVELRCDPISGHTALYWYRQSLGQGLEFLIYFQGNSAPDKSGLPSDRFSAERTGGSVSTLTIQRTQQEDSAVYLCASSFTGGSGNTIYFGEGSWLTVV.

DNA for the CDR3: TGTGCCAGCAGTAGAACAGGGCCCGGGGAGCTGTTTTTT. This gives the protein CASSRTGPGELFF. The chain recombines TRBV6-6 with TRBJ2-2, with a possible D match to TRBD1 (6 bases). Deletions cut 5 bases from V and 6 bases from J, with 10 bases between. The CDR3 length is 13 residues. The germline CDR1 and CDR2 sequences are MNHNY and SVGAGI (reference sequence).

The rearrangement links TRBV5-5 to TRBJ2-5; TRBD2 is a possible D gene (5 bases). The germline V gene encodes CDR1 SGHKS and CDR2 YYEKEE (reference sequence). The germline V and J ends were trimmed by 4 bases and 1 base, with 11 bases remaining between them. The CDR3 is 14 residues long. The DNA for the CDR3 is TGTGCCAGCAGCCAGTGGAGGCCCCAAGAGACCCAGTACTTC. This sequence encodes CASSQWRPQETQYF.

The rearrangement links TRBV7-2 to TRBJ2-5; D may be TRBD2 (7 bases). Per the germline V gene, CDR1 is SGHTA and CDR2 is FQGNSA. The CDR3 is 14 amino acids. The V gene lost 3 bases and the J gene lost 1 base, with 9 bases spanning the gap. As DNA, the CDR3 is TGTGCCAGCAGCTTGGCGGGGGCCCAAGAGACCCAGTACTTC. As protein: CASSLAGAQETQYF. The full variable domain, with the rest looked up from reference TRBV7-2 and TRBJ2-5, is GAGVSQSPSNKVTEKGKDVELRCDPISGHTALYWYRQSLGQGLEFLIYFQGNSAPDKSGLPSDRFSAERTGGSVSTLTIQRTQQEDSAVYLCASSLAGAQETQYFGPGTRLLVL.

The chain has TRBV2 and TRBJ2-7; 10 nucleotides agree with TRBD2. The CDR3 consists of 13 residues. Unmatched junction bases numbered 2, after V lost 7 bases and J lost 2 bases. The germline gives CDR1 SNHLY, CDR2 FYNNEI. The DNA for the CDR3 is TGTGCCAGCAAGAGCGGGGGGGCCTACGAGCAGTACTTC. Translating gives CASKSGGAYEQYF.

This clone was observed a single time. The rearrangement links TRBV3-1 (or the pseudogene TRBV3-2) to TRBJ1-5, with D possibly being TRBD1 (5 bases). Germline lookup yields CDR1 LGHDT and CDR2 YNNKEL (reference sequence). Between the trimmed V and J ends, which lost 0 bases and 12 bases, there was a span of 27 bases. There are 18 residues in the CDR3. The CDR3, as DNA: TGTGCCAGCAGCCAAGAGGGTCCCAGGGTGGGAGGGAGGAAGGGCCAGCATTTT. This gives the protein CASSQEGPRVGGRKGQHF.

As for this clone: Its ends do not fully match the called genes, so a read error is possible. This rearrangement joins TRBV7-9 to TRBJ2-2; tentatively, D is TRBD2 (6 bases). CDR1 and CDR2 (germline): SEHNR, FQNEAQ (reference sequence). CDR3 size: 15 residues. DNA of the CDR3: TGTGCCAGCAGCCTAGCGTCGACTCGGCACGGGGAGCTGTTTTTT. This translates into CASSLASTRHGELFF.

The chain couples TRBV3-1 (or the pseudogene TRBV3-2) to TRBJ2-5; 8 bases map to TRBD1. This CDR3 has 15 amino acids. V shed 3 bases and J 3 bases; nucleotides not matched to a gene: 6. Germline V gene lookup returns CDR1 LGHDT and CDR2 YNNKEL (reference sequence). CDR3 in DNA: TGTGCCAGCAGCCACCCGAAGACAGGGGAAGAGACCCAGTACTTC. Translated: CASSHPKTGEETQYF.

The gene calls are TRBV9 and TRBJ2-2; the D gene is possibly TRBD2 (5 bases). CDR1 is SGDLS, CDR2 YYNGEE, per germline. There are 13 residues in the CDR3. V was cut by 4 bases and J by 4 bases, with 8 bases left in between. The CDR3 DNA reads TGTGCCAGCAGCCGTGGACTCACCGGGGAGCTGTTTTTT. Residues: CASSRGLTGELFF.

The chain has TRBV2 and TRBJ2-1; 7 bases map to TRBD1. This CDR3 has 15 residues. The trim removed 7 bases at V and 4 bases at J, leaving 10 bases unmatched. The V gene's germline CDR1 is SNHLY and CDR2 FYNNEI. CDR3 nucleotide sequence: TGTGCCAGCATCACGGACAGGTCCCTTTACAATGAGCAGTTCTTC. Translated, it gives CASITDRSLYNEQFF.

This clone has more than one count but fewer than ten. CDR3 residues: CASSLGTALLYEQYF. The DNA of the CDR3 is TGTGCCAGCAGCTTAGGGACAGCTTTACTCTACGAGCAGTACTTC. The chain joins TRBV7-8 to TRBJ2-7; tentative D call: TRBD1 (6 bases). The ends were cut back, 1 base at V and 3 bases at J, with 13 bases in the middle. The CDR3 totals 15 residues. Germline V gene data show CDR1 as SGHVS and CDR2 as FQNEAQ.

The V call is TRBV12-3 or TRBV12-4, the J call TRBJ1-2; possibly TRBD1 for D (5 bases). The V gene lost 7 bases and the J gene lost 5 bases, with 11 bases spanning the gap. CDR3 length: 12 residues. In DNA form, the CDR3 reads TGTGCCAGCACAACGGGGGGTTATGGCTACACCTTC. Its protein product is CASTTGGYGYTF.

This chain links TRBV3-1 (or the pseudogene TRBV3-2) with TRBJ2-7; 9 bases line up with TRBD1. The CDR3 runs to 15 residues. After removal of 6 bases from V and 1 base from J, the junction contained 7 bases not matched to a gene. The germline V gene encodes CDR1 LGHDT and CDR2 YNNKEL (reference sequence). DNA of the CDR3: TGTGCCAGCAGACCCGCGACAGGGGGTTCCTACGAGCAGTACTTC. This sequence encodes CASRPATGGSYEQYF.

The chain couples TRBV24-1 to TRBJ2-3; D call uncertain. The CDR3 is made up of 15 amino acids. Germline CDR1 and CDR2: KGHDR and SFDVKD. V was shortened by 3 bases and J by 1 base, with 10 bases between the two germline ends. CDR3 region: CATSDPRGGTDTQYF. CDR3 coding DNA: TGTGCCACCAGTGATCCCAGAGGTGGCACAGATACGCAGTATTTT.

V gene TRBV7-9 combines with J gene TRBJ2-1; D not resolved. The CDR3 is 11 amino acids. Germline values: CDR1 SEHNR, CDR2 FQNEAQ (reference sequence). Between the trimmed V and J ends, which lost 6 bases and 5 bases, there was a span of 5 bases. The CDR3 spells CASSRDNEQFF. CDR3 nucleotide sequence: TGTGCCAGCAGTCGAGACAATGAGCAGTTCTTC.

The chain combines TRBV9 with TRBJ2-1; 15 bases align to TRBD2. J was trimmed by 2 bases and V by 0 bases; bases with no gene match: 0. Looked up from germline, CDR1 is SGDLS and CDR2 is YYNGEE. The CDR3 is 17 amino acids. Here the CDR3 reads CASSVGTSGGAYNEQFF. In DNA form, the CDR3 reads TGTGCCAGCAGCGTAGGGACTAGCGGGGGGGCCTACAATGAGCAGTTCTTC.

The chain couples TRBV9 to TRBJ2-7, with 7 nucleotides matching TRBD2. CDR1 and CDR2 (germline): SGDLS, YYNGEE. The trim removed 0 bases at V and 7 bases at J, leaving 10 bases unmatched. The CDR3 consists of 15 residues. The DNA for the CDR3 is TGTGCCAGCAGCGTAGGGGAGGGAGGGCCCTCAGAGCAGTACTTC. This translates into CASSVGEGGPSEQYF.

The chain recombines TRBV28 with TRBJ2-1, with a possible D match to TRBD2 (6 bases). V shed 3 bases and J shed 0 bases, with 15 bases lying between them. The CDR3 spans 17 residues. From germline, CDR1 is MDHEN and CDR2 SYDVKM. The CDR3 sequence: CASSFNGAGSSYNEQFF. CDR3 nucleotide sequence: TGTGCCAGCAGTTTTAACGGGGCCGGGAGCTCCTACAATGAGCAGTTCTTC.

This clone occurred once. J is TRBJ1-4 and V is TRBV4-3; 7 bases are a match to TRBD1. This CDR3 spans 15 amino acids. Germline V gene sequence: CDR1 LGHNA, CDR2 YSLEER. J lost 4 bases, V lost 4 bases, and 6 bases had no gene match. The CDR3 coding sequence is TGCGCCAGCAGCCCGTTTAGGGGGCATAATGAAAAACTGTTTTTT. Protein sequence: CASSPFRGHNEKLFF.

CDR3 amino acids: CASSLGWGDDEQFF. The CDR3 DNA is TGTGCCAGCAGCTTGGGTTGGGGGGACGATGAGCAGTTCTTC. The chain couples TRBV5-4 to TRBJ2-1, with TRBD2 as a possible D gene (6 bases). Trimming took 0 bases from V and 8 from J, leaving 12 bases between them. The CDR3 length is 14 residues. CDR1 and CDR2 from the germline V gene are SGHNT and YYREEE (reference sequence). The complete variable domain, with remaining parts taken from reference TRBV5-4 and TRBJ2-1, reads ETGVTQSPTHLIKTRGQQVTLRCSSQSGHNTVSWYQQALGQGPQFIFQYYREEENGRGNFPPRFSGLQFPNYSSELNVNALELDDSALYLCASSLGWGDDEQFFGPGTRLTVL.

The chain has TRBV21-1 and TRBJ1-2. TRBV21-1 is recorded as a pseudogene. The CDR3 runs 13 residues. The CDR3 DNA follows: TGTGCCAGCAGCAAGGGAGGGGTTCATGGCTACACCTTC. This gives the protein CASSKGGVHGYTF.